The 6 T cell receptor beta chains given below trace back to one sample, sequenced in a study of blood T cell repertoires in COVID-19. Sequenced by immunoSEQ multiplex PCR; TCRdb stores in-frame clones only, minus some. This sample has 250,000 to 350,000 clones; around nine tenths occur once, and the top ten carry about 6%. The sample consisted of PBMCs or T cells enriched from blood (not recorded which). The receptors were gathered from a woman aged 30 to 39 who had recovered from COVID-19.

This rearrangement joins TRBV6-5 to TRBJ1-1, with 7 bases lining up with TRBD1. V shed 5 bases and J 3 bases; nucleotides not matched to a gene: 6. Germline CDR1 MNHEY, CDR2 SVGAGI. This CDR3 region has 14 residues. CDR3 in amino acids: CASSRSGQYTEAFF. CDR3 in DNA: TGTGCCAGCAGTCGCTCGGGACAGTACACTGAAGCTTTCTTT.

This clone was counted between two and nine times. The chain uses TRBV3-1 (or the pseudogene TRBV3-2) and TRBJ1-1; no clear D. CDR1 LGHDT and CDR2 YNNKEL come from the germline V gene (reference sequence). With 2 bases removed from V and 5 bases from J, the gap between germline ends came to 3 bases. CDR3 length equals 11 residues. The CDR3 here is CASSQTTEAFF. CDR3 in DNA: TGTGCCAGCAGCCAAACTACTGAAGCTTTCTTT.

V is TRBV5-1 and J is TRBJ2-1, with a tentative D call TRBD1 (5 bases). The CDR3 covers 14 residues. The V end was cut by 0 bases, the J end by 8 bases, with 12 bases between. Germline V gene sequence: CDR1 SGHRS, CDR2 YFSETQ. CDR3 residues: CASSLVQGSHEQFF. The CDR3 bases are TGCGCCAGCAGCTTGGTGCAGGGATCCCATGAGCAGTTCTTC.

The CDR3 nucleotides are TGTGCCAGCAGCTTGGTGAGAGGGTTGGGCTACACCTTC. Amino acid sequence: CASSLVRGLGYTF. The chain has TRBV5-6 and TRBJ1-2; D ambiguous. With 0 bases removed from V and 8 bases from J, the gap between germline ends came to 11 bases. Per the germline V gene, CDR1 is SGHDT and CDR2 is YYEEEE. The CDR3 consists of 13 residues.

V gene TRBV5-1 combines with J gene TRBJ2-1, with TRBD2 as a possible D gene (6 bases). There are 17 residues in the CDR3. Germline values: CDR1 SGHRS, CDR2 YFSETQ. V lost 7 bases to trimming and J lost 0 bases, with 20 bases between them. The CDR3 DNA reads TGCGCCAGCGCAACCTTGGGGGGTTCAGCCTCCTACAATGAGCAGTTCTTC. This translates into CASATLGGSASYNEQFF.

The chain employs TRBV7-2 and TRBJ2-7; 9 bases are a match to TRBD1. CDR1 and CDR2 (germline): SGHTA, FQGNSA. The CDR3 covers 15 residues. Losses at the gene ends were 5 bases for V and 6 bases for J; bases not matched to a gene: 11. CDR3 residues: CASSATGTGWREQYF. CDR3 nucleotide sequence: TGTGCCAGCAGCGCGACCGGGACAGGGTGGCGCGAGCAGTACTTC.